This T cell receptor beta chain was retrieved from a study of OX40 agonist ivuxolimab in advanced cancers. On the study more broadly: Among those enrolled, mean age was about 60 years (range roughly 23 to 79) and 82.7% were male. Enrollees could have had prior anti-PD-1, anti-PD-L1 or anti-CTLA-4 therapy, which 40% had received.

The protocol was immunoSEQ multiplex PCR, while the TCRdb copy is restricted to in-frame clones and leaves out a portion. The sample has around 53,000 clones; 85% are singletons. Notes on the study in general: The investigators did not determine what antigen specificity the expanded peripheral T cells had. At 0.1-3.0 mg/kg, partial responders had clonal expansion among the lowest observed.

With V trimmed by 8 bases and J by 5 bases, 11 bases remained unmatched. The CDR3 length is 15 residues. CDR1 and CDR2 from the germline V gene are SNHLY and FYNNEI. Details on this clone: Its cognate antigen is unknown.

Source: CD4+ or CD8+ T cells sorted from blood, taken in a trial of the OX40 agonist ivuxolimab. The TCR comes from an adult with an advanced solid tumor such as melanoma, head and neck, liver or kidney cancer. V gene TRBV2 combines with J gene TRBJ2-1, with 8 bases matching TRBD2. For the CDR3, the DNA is TGTGCCAGCTCGAGCCTGGCGGGGGGACACAATGAGCAGTTCTTC. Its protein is CASSSLAGGHNEQFF.